Listed here are 5 T cell receptor beta chains from one sample, sequenced in a study of cytomegalovirus exposure and HLA in healthy donors. This PCR relied on a set of 60 Vbeta primers and 13 Jbeta primers. Assay: immunoSEQ multiplex PCR; the TCRdb copy retains only in-frame clones and omits some. The profile shows some 130,000 clones, roughly 77% of them singletons. Sequenced sample: PBMCs. Every receptor here comes from a female donor in good health and CMV-seronegative.

This clone showed up just once. This rearrangement joins TRBV5-4 to TRBJ1-2; TRBD1 agrees at 9 bases. The CDR3 sequence is 16 residues long. The germline gives CDR1 SGHNT, CDR2 YYREEE (reference sequence). The V segment lost 0 bases and the J segment 5 bases; nucleotides outside the gene matches: 8. CDR3: CASSLDRTGGGYGYTF. In DNA, the CDR3 is TGTGCCAGCAGCTTGGACCGAACAGGGGGCGGGTATGGCTACACCTTC.

V gene TRBV7-3 combines with J gene TRBJ2-7; 8 bases are a match to TRBD1. V gave up 2 bases and J gave up 0 bases; unmatched junction bases: 3. CDR3 length: 15 residues. CDR1 and CDR2 (germline): SGHTA, FQGTGA. The CDR3 sequence: CASSLFGQGSYEQYF. The CDR3 coding sequence is TGTGCCAGCAGCTTATTTGGACAGGGCTCCTACGAGCAGTACTTC.

V usage is TRBV2 and J usage is TRBJ2-7; 8 positions match TRBD1. This CDR3 comprises 13 residues. CDR1 is SNHLY, CDR2 FYNNEI, per germline. With 7 bases clipped from V and 0 bases from J, the junction kept 2 bases outside the gene matches. CDR3 sequence reads: CASTGGYSYEQYF. CDR3 coding DNA: TGTGCCAGCACAGGGGGCTACTCCTACGAGCAGTACTTC. Full variable domain (remainder filled in from reference TRBV2 and TRBJ2-7): EPEVTQTPSHQVTQMGQEVILRCVPISNHLYFYWYRQILGQKVEFLVSFYNNEISEKSEIFDDQFSVERPDGSNFTLKIRSTKLEDSAMYFCASTGGYSYEQYFGPGTRLTVT.

The V gene is TRBV14, the J gene TRBJ2-5; D gene unclear. The CDR3 covers 12 residues. Trimming cost V 3 bases and J 7 bases, with 9 bases left between them. CDR1 and CDR2 (germline): SGHDN, FVKESK. For the CDR3, the DNA is TGTGCCAGCAGCCAGAACCAGTGGACCCAGTACTTC. As protein: CASSQNQWTQYF.

J is TRBJ2-3 and V is TRBV4-3, with 8 bases that match TRBD2. Unmatched junction bases numbered 11, after V lost 4 bases and J lost 5 bases. Per the germline V gene, CDR1 is LGHNA and CDR2 is YSLEER. This CDR3 comprises 16 residues. In DNA form, the CDR3 reads TGCGCCAGCAGCCGCCAGACTAGCGCAGAGGGAGATACGCAGTATTTT. As protein: CASSRQTSAEGDTQYF.